Listed below are T cell receptor beta chains from one sample, sequenced in a study of T cell responses to AZD1222 COVID-19 vaccine. Here immunoSEQ multiplex PCR was the method, and the copy in TCRdb shows in-frame clones only, minus some. The table includes roughly 150,000 clones, around 90% detected once. Sequenced material: peripheral blood, taken 28 days after the second AZD1222 dose. The origin of the receptors is an adult who received the AZD1222 COVID-19 vaccine. CDR3s include the opening cysteine and the closing phenylalanine or tryptophan. Each record gives: D gene, J gene, clone size, V gene, CDR3 DNA, CDR3 protein. A D gene is named only where the DNA matches it firmly. Not all rows give a size; the values are once, few, many and, for expanded clones, a class.

>NA|TRBJ1-1|NA|TRBV7-3
TGTGCCAGCAGCCTCGACTCCCGGGCTTTCTTT
CASSLDSRAFF
>NA|TRBJ1-3|NA|TRBV4-1
TGCGCCAGCAGCCATCTCGGTCGGGGAAAGGGTGGAAACACCATATATTTT
CASSHLGRGKGGNTIYF
>NA|TRBJ1-2|NA|TRBV7-2
TGTGCCAGCAGCTTAGATGGAAGAAGGGAAGGCTACACCTTC
CASSLDGRREGYTF
>TRBD2|TRBJ2-7|few|TRBV30
TGTGCCTGGGAGAGCGGGAGAGGCGAGCAGTACTTC
CAWESGRGEQYF
>NA|TRBJ1-2|NA|TRBV6-4
TGTGCCAGCAGACCTTCGGCCAACTATGGCTACACCTTC
CASRPSANYGYTF
>NA|TRBJ1-5|NA|TRBV6-1
TGTGCCAGCAGTGAAGCGCTCGGGTCTAATCAGCCCCAGCATTTT
CASSEALGSNQPQHF
>TRBD2|TRBJ2-7|NA|TRBV7-3
TGTGCCAGCAGCTTGGGACTAGGGCCCTACGAGCAGTACTTC
CASSLGLGPYEQYF
>NA|TRBJ1-5|NA|TRBV7-8
TGTGCCAGCAGCGCCGTAGACAGTAGCAATCAGCCCCAGCATTTT
CASSAVDSSNQPQHF
>NA|TRBJ1-4|once|TRBV19
TGTGCCAGTAGCCTTTCTGGACGGGTTAATGAAAAACTGTTTTTT
CASSLSGRVNEKLFF
>NA|TRBJ1-3|once|TRBV10-3
TGTGCCACCCGGTTGGGAGGGACGGGCGGAAACACCATATATTTT
CATRLGGTGGNTIYF
>NA|TRBJ2-3|few|TRBV6-6
TGTGCCAGCAGTTACTCGGGATCAGGGACAGATACGCAGTATTTT
CASSYSGSGTDTQYF
>NA|TRBJ1-5|NA|TRBV5-1
TGCGCCAGCAGCTTGGGAGAGGGAAATCAGCCCCAGCATTTT
CASSLGEGNQPQHF
>TRBD1|TRBJ2-1|NA|TRBV24-1
TGTGCCACCAGTGGCGACAGGGAGCCGAATGAGCAGTTCTTC
CATSGDREPNEQFF
>NA|TRBJ2-7|NA|TRBV29-1
TGCAGCGTTGAGGAGGCGGGCTTATACGAGCAGTACTTC
CSVEEAGLYEQYF
>NA|TRBJ1-2|NA|TRBV24-1
TGTGCCACCAGTGCTCTGGGCCAGGAGGGGATTTCGGGCGGCTACACCTTC
CATSALGQEGISGGYTF
>NA|TRBJ1-2|NA|TRBV7-2
TGTGCCAGCAGCCCCTCTGGGGGCGCTTTTCATGGCTACACCTTC
CASSPSGGAFHGYTF
>TRBD1|TRBJ2-7|few|TRBV4-2
TGTGCCAGCAGCCCGCTCCCCGGGACAGAGAGCTCCTACGAGCAGTACTTC
CASSPLPGTESSYEQYF
>NA|TRBJ1-2|NA|TRBV5-5
TGTGCCAGCAGCCCCCAAATAGGGCCATTGGGTGGCTACACCTTC
CASSPQIGPLGGYTF
>TRBD1|TRBJ1-2|NA|TRBV4-3
TGCGCCAGCAGCCAGGCCGGGACAGGGTATTATGGCTACACCTTC
CASSQAGTGYYGYTF
>NA|TRBJ1-2|NA|TRBV19
TGTGCCAGTAGTATCTATGAGGCATTGGGACACTCCTATGGCTACACCTTC
CASSIYEALGHSYGYTF
>TRBD2|TRBJ2-2|NA|TRBV5-4
TGTGCCAGCAGCCTATGGGGACTAGCGGGAGTTCAGCACACCGGGGAGCTGTTTTTT
CASSLWGLAGVQHTGELFF
>TRBD2|TRBJ2-1|NA|TRBV7-9
TGTGCCAGCAGCTTATCGGGACTAGCGCCTGAAAGCGGTGAGCAGTTCTTC
CASSLSGLAPESGEQFF
>NA|TRBJ2-7|NA|TRBV5-4
TGTGCCAGCAGCTTGTGGGCAGGGTACGACTTC
CASSLWAGYDF
>TRBD1|TRBJ1-3|NA|TRBV12-3/TRBV12-4
TGTGCCAGCGACGACAGGGCCTCAACCACCATATATTTT
CASDDRASTTIYF
>TRBD1|TRBJ2-7|NA|TRBV5-1
TGCGCCAGCAGCCCCAGACAGGGGCGGTCCTACGAGCAGTACTTC
CASSPRQGRSYEQYF
>NA|TRBJ1-2|NA|TRBV11-3
TGTGCCAGCAGCCGGGGGCGGGATGGCTACACCTTC
CASSRGRDGYTF
>NA|TRBJ2-3|NA|TRBV7-3
TGTGCCAGCAGCCCCCACCGAACAGGGACAGATACGCAGTATTTT
CASSPHRTGTDTQYF
>NA|TRBJ2-3|NA|TRBV9
TGTGCCAGCAGCGTAAGGGGCCACGACCCCACAGATACGCAGTATTTT
CASSVRGHDPTDTQYF
>NA|TRBJ1-5|NA|TRBV2
TGTGCCAGCAGTGAAACCCGGCAGGGCGAGTATAGCAATCAGCCCCAGCATTTT
CASSETRQGEYSNQPQHF
>TRBD2|TRBJ2-2|NA|TRBV20-1
TGCAGTGCTAGTGTAGCGGGAGGGTACACCGGGGAGCTGTTTTTT
CSASVAGGYTGELFF
>NA|TRBJ2-4|NA|TRBV6-6
TGTGCCAGCAGTTACACAGGACAGAGCAAAAACATTCAGTACTTC
CASSYTGQSKNIQYF
>NA|TRBJ2-7|NA|TRBV21-1
TGTGCCAGCAGCCCCACCTACGAGCAGTACTTC
CASSPTYEQYF
>TRBD2|TRBJ2-2|NA|TRBV7-9
TGTGCCAGCAGCCGAGCGGGGGAGAACACCGGGGAGCTGTTTTTT
CASSRAGENTGELFF
>NA|TRBJ2-2|NA|TRBV6-2/TRBV6-3
TGTGCCAGCAGCCAACTGGGACCTGTAGGGGAGCTGTTTTTT
CASSQLGPVGELFF
>NA|TRBJ1-1|NA|TRBV5-1
TGCGCCAGCACCAGATCTGGAGATATCACTGAAGCTTTCTTT
CASTRSGDITEAFF
>TRBD1|TRBJ2-2|NA|TRBV19
TGTGCCAGTAGCACAAGAGGGACAGTCACCGGGGAGCTGTTTTTT
CASSTRGTVTGELFF
>NA|TRBJ1-4|NA|TRBV9
TGTGCCAGCAGCGTAGGATCAGGTGCAACTAATGAAAAACTGTTTTTT
CASSVGSGATNEKLFF
>TRBD1|TRBJ2-1|once|TRBV7-8
TGTGCCAGCAGCGGACGGGGGACAGGGGGTCGCAATGAGCAGTTCTTC
CASSGRGTGGRNEQFF
>NA|TRBJ2-7|NA|TRBV7-2
TGTGCCAGCAGCTTCTCCGGGCCCTCCTACGAGCAGTACTTC
CASSFSGPSYEQYF
>TRBD1|TRBJ1-4|NA|TRBV19
TGTGCCAGTAGTGGAGCGGGACAGACGACCCATGAAAAACTGTTTTTT
CASSGAGQTTHEKLFF
>TRBD1|TRBJ2-5|few|TRBV7-8
TGTGCCAGCAGCTGGGGGACAGAAGAGACCCAGTACTTC
CASSWGTEETQYF
>TRBD1|TRBJ1-6|NA|TRBV9
TGTGCCAGCAGCCCCCGGACAGGAGCTAATTCACCCCTCCACTTT
CASSPRTGANSPLHF
>NA|TRBJ1-5|NA|TRBV27
TGTGCCAGCAGTAGCAGGGATGAAGGTCAGCCCCAGCATTTT
CASSSRDEGQPQHF
>TRBD2|TRBJ2-7|NA|TRBV28
TGTGCCAGCAGTTTGCTAGCGGGCGACTACGAGCAGTACTTC
CASSLLAGDYEQYF
>NA|TRBJ1-1|NA|TRBV12-3/TRBV12-4
TGTGCCAGCAGACAGGGTTTTGAAGCTTTCTTT
CASRQGFEAFF
>NA|TRBJ1-1|NA|TRBV30
TGTGCCTGGAATCAGGGCAAGGGCACTGAAGCTTTCTTT
CAWNQGKGTEAFF
>NA|TRBJ1-4|once|TRBV9
TGTGCCAGCAGGAAAGACCCTTCGGGCAATGAAAAACTGTTTTTT
CASRKDPSGNEKLFF
>TRBD2|TRBJ2-3|few|TRBV4-2
TGTGCCAGCAGCCCCCGGACTAGCGGGGGAGAGATTAGCACAGATACGCAGTATTTT
CASSPRTSGGEISTDTQYF